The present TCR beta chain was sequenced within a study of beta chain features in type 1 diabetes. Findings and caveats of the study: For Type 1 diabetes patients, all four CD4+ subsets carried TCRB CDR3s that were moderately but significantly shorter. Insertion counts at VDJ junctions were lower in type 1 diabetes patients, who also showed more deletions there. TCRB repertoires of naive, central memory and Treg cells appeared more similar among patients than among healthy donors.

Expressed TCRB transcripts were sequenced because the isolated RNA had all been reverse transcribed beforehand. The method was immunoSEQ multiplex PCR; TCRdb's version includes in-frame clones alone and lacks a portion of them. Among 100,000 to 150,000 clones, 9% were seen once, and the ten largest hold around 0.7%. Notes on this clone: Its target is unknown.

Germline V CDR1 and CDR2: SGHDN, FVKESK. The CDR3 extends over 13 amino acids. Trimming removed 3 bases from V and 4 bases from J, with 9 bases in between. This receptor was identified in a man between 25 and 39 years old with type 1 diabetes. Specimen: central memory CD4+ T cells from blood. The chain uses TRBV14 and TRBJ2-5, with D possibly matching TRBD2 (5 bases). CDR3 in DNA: TGTGCCAGCAGCCAGGACGAGGGAGAGACCCAGTACTTC. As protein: CASSQDEGETQYF.